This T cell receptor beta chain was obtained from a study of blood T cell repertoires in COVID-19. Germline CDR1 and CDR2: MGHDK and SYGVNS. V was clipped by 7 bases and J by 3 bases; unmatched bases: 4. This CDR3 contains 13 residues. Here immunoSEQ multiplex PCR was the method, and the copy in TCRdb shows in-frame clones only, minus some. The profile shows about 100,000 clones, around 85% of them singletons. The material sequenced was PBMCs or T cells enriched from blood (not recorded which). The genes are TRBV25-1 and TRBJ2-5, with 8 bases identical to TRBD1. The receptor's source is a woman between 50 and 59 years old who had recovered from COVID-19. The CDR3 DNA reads TGTGCCAGCACCTCGGACAGGGAAGAGACCCAGTACTTC. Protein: CASTSDREETQYF.